The clone carrying this TCR beta chain has a single count. Its antigen is as yet unknown. Germline CDR1 SGHRS, CDR2 YFSETQ. V dropped 4 bases and J dropped 4 bases, with 17 bases sitting between them. The CDR3 spans 15 residues. Profiled with immunoSEQ multiplex PCR; TCRdb holds only in-frame clones, not every one. The sample includes about 19,000 clones, 90% to 95% of them seen just once. The sample is drawn from a study of T cells in localized non-small cell lung cancer. Overall study results and limits: Median approximately 50 top-100 tumor clones were shared with paired adjacent lung. Tumor showed lower T cell clonality than uninvolved adjacent lung, where it was highest. Blood T cell density predicted longer survival; adjacent-lung clonality, shorter.

This sequence originates from a male donor aged 60 or over with stage I squamous cell lung carcinoma. The sequencing here drew on peripheral blood, taken before any cancer treatment. The chain is built from TRBV5-1 and TRBJ2-5; TRBD2 is a possible D gene (7 bases). CDR3 region: CASSLGAGDGETQYF. CDR3 in DNA: TGCGCCAGCAGCCTGGGGGCGGGGGATGGAGAGACCCAGTACTTC.